Below, 10 T cell receptor beta chains from the same sample are listed, as sequenced in a study of T cells in Graves' hyperthyroidism and ophthalmopathy. Amplification of TCR beta CDR3 regions was performed using RNA transcripts as template. With the HTBI primer set, the TCR CDR3 went through a first round of RT-PCR. TCRdb itself ran the multiplex PCR reads through MiXCR, one entry per CDR3 protein. The profile shows 600,000 to 850,000 distinct CDR3 sequences, roughly a sixth of them singletons. The source material was blood. Receptor source: a woman aged 45-59 years with Graves' hyperthyroidism that later progressed to Graves' ophthalmopathy.

The gene calls are TRBV7-3 and TRBJ2-1; D not certain. Germline lookup yields CDR1 SGHTA and CDR2 FQGTGA. V was trimmed by 6 bases and J by 5 bases, leaving 17 bases between them. This CDR3 contains 15 residues. CDR3 in DNA: TGTGCCAGCAGTATCATGCGCTACCGCGACAATGAGCAGTTCTTC. Translating gives CASSIMRYRDNEQFF.

This clonotype was counted only a few times. The chain is built from TRBV18 and TRBJ2-7; D is perhaps TRBD1 (6 bases). The V gene's germline CDR1 is KGHSH and CDR2 LQKENI. The CDR3 runs 16 residues. The V and J ends lost 2 bases and 3 bases respectively, with 17 bases between them. The CDR3 loop is CASSPIPGQSNYEQYF. The DNA of the CDR3 is TGTGCCAGCTCACCAATACCGGGACAATCCAACTACGAGCAGTACTTC.

This clonotype has at least ten counts. V and J are TRBV5-8 and TRBJ1-1; possible D gene TRBD1, 6 bases. The length of the CDR3 is 15 residues. The germline V and J ends were trimmed by 0 bases and 3 bases, with 12 bases remaining between them. Per germline, CDR1 SGHTS and CDR2 YDEGEE. Written as DNA, the CDR3 is TGTGCCAGCAGCTTGGTTGGGGGCCGCGACACTGAAGCTTTCTTT. Translating gives CASSLVGGRDTEAFF.

The chain joins TRBV6-2 or TRBV6-3 to TRBJ1-5, with D possibly matching TRBD1 (6 bases). CDR3 length equals 13 residues. The V gene's germline CDR1 is MNHEY and CDR2 SVGEGT. Trimming took 11 bases from V and 6 from J, leaving 17 bases between them. The CDR3 reads CASGRGASQPQHF. CDR3 DNA sequence: TGTGCCTCCGGCAGGGGCGCCTCTCAGCCCCAGCATTTT.

The chain carries TRBV6-1 and TRBJ2-1; no reliable D call. Trimming cost V 5 bases and J 0 bases, with 14 bases left between them. The V gene's germline CDR1 is MNHNS and CDR2 SASEGT. The CDR3 covers 16 residues. As DNA, the CDR3 is TGTGCCAGCAGTTTTTCATTAACAAGCTCCTACAATGAGCAGTTCTTC. Translating gives CASSFSLTSSYNEQFF.

This clonotype has a count of ten or more. The chain has TRBV6-1 and TRBJ1-2; D unclear. Per germline, CDR1 MNHNS and CDR2 SASEGT. Trimming shortened V by 3 bases and J by 4 bases, and 12 bases separated the two germline ends. The CDR3 is 14 residues long. Written as DNA, the CDR3 is TGTGCCAGCAGTGAGAGCAGGAACATCTATGGCTACACCTTC. The encoded protein is CASSESRNIYGYTF.

This clonotype has only a few counts. The chain joins TRBV20-1 to TRBJ2-2; 8 bases align to TRBD2. CDR3 length equals 16 residues. The V gene end was trimmed by 2 bases and the J gene end by 3 bases; junction bases not matched to a gene: 8. Germline V lookup: CDR1 DFQATT, CDR2 SNEGSKA (reference sequence). The CDR3 DNA is TGCAGTGCTAGAATCGGACTAGCTTTACACACCGGGGAGCTGTTTTTT. Its translation is CSARIGLALHTGELFF.

This clonotype came up a few times. V usage is TRBV7-8 and J usage is TRBJ1-4, with a possible D match to TRBD1 (6 bases). The CDR3 runs 14 residues. Germline V gene lookup returns CDR1 SGHVS and CDR2 FQNEAQ. V was cut by 8 bases and J by 3 bases, with 13 bases left in between. This CDR3 reads CASAIRGANEKLFF. The CDR3 coding sequence is TGTGCCAGCGCAATCAGGGGAGCTAATGAAAAACTGTTTTTT.

This clonotype occurred many times. V gene TRBV5-5 combines with J gene TRBJ1-2; D is uncertain. The CDR3 extends over 15 amino acids. Germline V gives CDR1 SGHKS, CDR2 YYEKEE (reference sequence). The V end lost 1 base, the J end lost 0 bases, and 10 bases lay between the germline ends. Here the CDR3 DNA reads TGTGCCAGCAGCTTGAACCGGGGTCCTAACTATGGCTACACCTTC. Amino acid sequence: CASSLNRGPNYGYTF.

This chain uses TRBV9 with TRBJ2-6; a weak D match, TRBD1 (6 bases). CDR3 size: 18 residues. Trimming took 3 bases from V and 2 from J, leaving 18 bases between them. The germline gives CDR1 SGDLS, CDR2 YYNGEE. CDR3 sequence (DNA): TGTGCCAGCAGCGACCAAAACCGCAACAGGGCTGGGGCCAACGTCCTGACTTTC. This translates into CASSDQNRNRAGANVLTF. The variable domain in full, with the rest retrieved from reference TRBV9 and TRBJ2-6, is DSGVTQTPKHLITATGQRVTLRCSPRSGDLSVYWYQQSLDQGLQFLIQYYNGEERAKGNILERFSAQQFPDLHSELNLSSLELGDSALYFCASSDQNRNRAGANVLTFGAGSRLTVL.